These T cell receptor beta chains were read from a single sample in a study of T-cell reconstitution after alpha-beta-depleted transplantation in children. One entry per CDR3 protein results from TCRdb running MiXCR on the PCR reads. The data show around 200,000 distinct CDR3 sequences, approximately 7% seen once. Sample: PBMCs from the stem cell graft donor, taken from the stem cell graft. These receptors all come from a human donor who donated a stem cell graft to a child with Wiskott-Aldrich syndrome. Each CDR3 is given with its conserved first and last residue. A D gene is named only where the DNA matches it firmly. Some rows mark clone size as missing; the rest say once, few, many or name a class of expanded clone.

>.|TRBJ2-1|.|TRBV10-3
CAISASVRDYNEQFF
TGTGCCATCAGTGCTAGCGTGAGGGATTACAATGAGCAGTTCTTC
>many|TRBJ1-1|.|TRBV12-3/TRBV12-4
CASLRGGIMNTEAFF
TGTGCCAGCCTTCGGGGGGGAATAATGAACACTGAAGCTTTCTTT
>many|TRBJ1-1|TRBD1|TRBV29-1
CSVGEGADTEAFF
TGCAGCGTTGGAGAGGGGGCGGACACTGAAGCTTTCTTT
>.|TRBJ1-1|TRBD1|TRBV5-1
CASSGAGQGSTEAFF
TGCGCCAGCAGCGGAGCCGGACAGGGTAGCACTGAAGCTTTCTTT
>many|TRBJ1-6|.|TRBV20-1
CSARAGTVSYNSPLHF
TGCAGTGCTAGAGCCGGGACCGTCTCCTATAATTCACCCCTCCACTTT
>many|TRBJ2-1|.|TRBV10-3
CAISDSRNEQFF
TGTGCCATCAGTGATTCCCGCAATGAGCAGTTCTTC
>few|TRBJ2-1|TRBD2|TRBV18
CASSPSGGVENNEQFF
TGTGCCAGCTCACCATCGGGGGGGGTTGAGAACAATGAGCAGTTCTTC
>many|TRBJ2-5|.|TRBV11-3
CASSQETGRDTQYF
TGTGCCAGCAGCCAAGAGACAGGGAGGGATACCCAGTACTTC
>.|TRBJ2-5|.|TRBV5-1
CASSRRAGPQETQYF
.
>few|TRBJ1-4|.|TRBV12-3/TRBV12-4
CASSLDGGEKLFF
TGTGCCAGCAGTTTAGATGGCGGTGAAAAACTGTTTTTT
>few|TRBJ2-1|.|TRBV18
CASSPYTVAVNEQFF
TGTGCCAGCTCACCCTATACGGTAGCCGTTAATGAGCAGTTCTTC
>many|TRBJ1-1|.|TRBV5-1
CASSSKQENTEAFF
TGCGCCAGCAGCTCCAAACAGGAGAACACTGAAGCTTTCTTT
>many|TRBJ2-7|TRBD1|TRBV6-5
CASSYPTPGQGLHEQYF
TGTGCCAGCAGTTACCCGACCCCGGGACAGGGTCTCCACGAGCAGTACTTC
>many|TRBJ2-1|.|TRBV24-1
CATSVGEVHNEQFF
TGTGCCACCAGTGTGGGGGAGGTCCATAATGAGCAGTTCTTC
>many|TRBJ1-3|.|TRBV12-3/TRBV12-4
CASSALLPSSGNTIYF
TGTGCCAGCAGTGCCCTATTGCCGAGCTCTGGAAACACCATATATTTT
>many|TRBJ1-2|TRBD1|TRBV12-3/TRBV12-4
CASSLGGQGANYGYTF
TGTGCCAGCAGTTTAGGGGGACAGGGGGCCAACTATGGCTACACCTTC
>many|TRBJ1-6|.|TRBV13
CASSLRGINSPLHF
TGTGCCAGCAGCTTACGGGGGATTAATTCACCCCTCCACTTT
>many|TRBJ2-2|.|TRBV7-2
CASSLGSVNTGELFF
TGTGCCAGCAGCTTAGGATCTGTAAACACCGGGGAGCTGTTTTTT
>few|TRBJ1-1|.|TRBV28
CASSQGTKVTEAFF
TGTGCCAGCAGTCAAGGGACTAAGGTTACTGAAGCTTTCTTT
>many|TRBJ2-5|.|TRBV11-2
CASSPLRGRMETQYF
TGTGCCAGCAGCCCCCTCAGAGGGCGCATGGAGACCCAGTACTTC
>few|TRBJ2-1|TRBD2|TRBV7-2
CASSSPLAGVHNEQFF
TGTGCCAGCAGCTCTCCACTAGCGGGAGTACACAATGAGCAGTTCTTC
>.|TRBJ2-4|.|TRBV7-2
CASSSRTTANIQYF
TGTGCCAGCAGCTCCAGGACGACGGCGAACATTCAGTACTTC
>many|TRBJ2-1|TRBD2|TRBV20-1
CSLAGALYNEQFF
TGCAGTCTAGCGGGAGCCCTCTACAATGAGCAGTTCTTC
>many|TRBJ1-1|.|TRBV5-1
CASSLLGPGNTEAFF
TGCGCCAGCAGCTTGTTGGGACCAGGGAACACTGAAGCTTTCTTT
>many|TRBJ2-3|TRBD2|TRBV5-1
CASSFGGGRKTDTQYF
TGCGCCAGCAGCTTCGGGGGGGGCAGGAAGACAGATACGCAGTATTTT
>many|TRBJ1-5|.|TRBV12-3/TRBV12-4
CARSGGNQPQHF
TGTGCCAGGTCGGGTGGCAATCAGCCCCAGCATTTT
>many|TRBJ2-5|.|TRBV4-3
CASSLDRRGETQYF
TGCGCCAGCAGCCTGGACCGGAGGGGGGAGACCCAGTACTTC
>many|TRBJ2-1|.|TRBV12-3/TRBV12-4
CASSLEEFEQFF
TGTGCCAGCAGTTTAGAGGAGTTTGAGCAGTTCTTC
>many|TRBJ2-3|.|TRBV12-3/TRBV12-4
CASRSDSHTQYF
TGTGCCAGCAGGTCGGACAGTCATACGCAGTATTTT
>many|TRBJ2-1|.|TRBV12-3/TRBV12-4
CASRFSLGYNEQFF
TGTGCCAGCAGATTTAGTCTGGGTTACAATGAGCAGTTCTTC
>many|TRBJ2-2|.|TRBV7-9
CASSPGPRYTGELFF
TGTGCCAGCAGCCCCGGACCGCGGTACACCGGGGAGCTGTTTTTT
>many|TRBJ2-7|TRBD2|TRBV28
CASKLAGDPPYEQYF
TGTGCCAGCAAGCTAGCGGGGGACCCACCCTACGAGCAGTACTTC